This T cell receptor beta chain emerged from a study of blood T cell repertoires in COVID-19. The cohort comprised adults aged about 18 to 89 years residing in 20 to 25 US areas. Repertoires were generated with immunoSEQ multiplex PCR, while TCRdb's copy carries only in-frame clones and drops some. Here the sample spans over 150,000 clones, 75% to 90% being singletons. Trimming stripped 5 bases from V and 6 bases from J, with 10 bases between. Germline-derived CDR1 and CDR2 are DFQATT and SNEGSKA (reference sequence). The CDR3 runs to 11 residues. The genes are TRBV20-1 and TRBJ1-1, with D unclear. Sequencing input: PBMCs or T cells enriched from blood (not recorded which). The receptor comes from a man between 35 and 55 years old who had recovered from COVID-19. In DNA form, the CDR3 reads TGCAGTGCTGGCCGGGTGGCTGAAGCTTTCTTT. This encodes CSAGRVAEAFF.